The 20 T cell receptor beta chains below all came from one sample that was sequenced in a study of blood T cell repertoires in COVID-19. The protocol was immunoSEQ multiplex PCR, while the TCRdb copy is restricted to in-frame clones and leaves out a portion. The table shows 200,000 to 250,000 clones, with under 90% occurring only once. The sequencing sample was made of PBMCs or T cells enriched from blood (not recorded which). The receptors shown here come from a man in his 60s who had recovered from COVID-19.

The V gene is TRBV24-1, the J gene TRBJ1-1, with D possibly matching TRBD1 (6 bases). With 1 base removed from V and 3 bases from J, the gap between germline ends came to 23 bases. Germline V gene lookup returns CDR1 KGHDR and CDR2 SFDVKD. CDR3 length: 19 amino acids. The DNA of the CDR3 is TGTGCCACCAGTGATTTCCCCCAGGATTCCCCAGACAGGTACACTGAAGCTTTCTTT. Translation gives CATSDFPQDSPDRYTEAFF.

The rearrangement joins TRBV7-9 to TRBJ2-3; 10 bases align to TRBD1. Germline V gives CDR1 SEHNR, CDR2 FQNEAQ (reference sequence). Trimming took 4 bases from V and 4 from J; bases not matched to a gene: 2. The CDR3 sequence is 14 residues long. The CDR3 region has the DNA TGTGCCAGCAGCTACGGGACAGGGGCAGATACGCAGTATTTT. Its translation: CASSYGTGADTQYF.

Worth noting for this clone: One end of the junction varies from germline; a read error may be responsible. This chain links TRBV7-7 with TRBJ2-7; no firm D call. The V gene's germline CDR1 is SSHAT and CDR2 FNYEAQ (reference sequence). The CDR3 runs 13 residues. CDR3 sequence: CASSLDTTYEQYF. The CDR3 DNA follows: TGTGCTAGCAGCTTAGACACTACCTACGAGCAGTACTTC.

This chain uses TRBV19 with TRBJ1-6; D call uncertain. The CDR3 has 14 residues. Trimming removed 5 bases at V and 7 bases at J, with 12 bases between. Germline V gene data show CDR1 as LNHDA and CDR2 as SQIVND (reference sequence). DNA of the CDR3: TGTGCCAGTAGTTTGGGCCGAATAAATTCACCCCTCCACTTT. Its translation: CASSLGRINSPLHF.

The chain couples TRBV5-1 to TRBJ2-2, with TRBD1 matching 9 bases. Per the germline V gene, CDR1 is SGHRS and CDR2 is YFSETQ. Trimming cost V 4 bases and J 2 bases; bases outside gene matches: 3. This CDR3 is 15 amino acids long. Here the CDR3 DNA reads TGCGCCAGCAGCAAGGGACAGGGAAACACCGGGGAGCTGTTTTTT. Translation: CASSKGQGNTGELFF.

In DNA, the CDR3 is TGTGCCAGCAGCTTTGGCAGGGCTGGGGAGACCCAGTACTTC. This translates into CASSFGRAGETQYF. The V call is TRBV7-2, the J call TRBJ2-5, with a possible D match to TRBD1 (5 bases). This CDR3 has 14 amino acids. Germline assignment: CDR1 SGHTA and CDR2 FQGNSA. V was shortened by 3 bases and J by 5 bases, with 13 bases between the two germline ends.

V and J are TRBV5-1 and TRBJ2-1, with TRBD1 matching 9 bases. This CDR3 spans 17 amino acids. J gave up 5 bases and V 2 bases, and 11 bases lay outside the gene matches. Germline CDR1 is SGHRS and CDR2 is YFSETQ. CDR3 loop: CASSLFGGQGLNNEQFF. The CDR3, as DNA: TGCGCCAGCAGCTTATTTGGGGGACAGGGTCTCAACAATGAGCAGTTCTTC.

V gene TRBV11-2 combines with J gene TRBJ2-2, with a possible D match to TRBD2 (6 bases). Germline V gives CDR1 SGHAT, CDR2 FQNNGV. The CDR3 is made up of 14 amino acids. Trimming shortened V by 10 bases and J by 7 bases, and 19 bases separated the two germline ends. The CDR3 DNA sequence: TGTGCCACACCGACCGGGGGTGTCGGCGGGGAGCTGTTTTTT. Residues: CATPTGGVGGELFF.

The genes are TRBV29-1 and TRBJ1-1; D is undetermined. V dropped 6 bases and J dropped 0 bases, with 11 bases sitting between them. In germline, CDR1 is SQVTM, CDR2 ANQGSEA. This CDR3 is 13 amino acids long. The CDR3 bases are TGCAGCGTGATCTGGAGAATGAACACTGAAGCTTTCTTT. Amino acid sequence: CSVIWRMNTEAFF.

The CDR3 DNA reads TGTGCCAGCAGTTACTCGCGCGACAGGGGGAGGTACGAGCAGTACTTC. Its translation is CASSYSRDRGRYEQYF. This chain joins TRBV6-2 or TRBV6-3 and TRBJ2-7; 9 bases are a match to TRBD1. CDR1 and CDR2 from the germline V gene are MNHEY and SVGEGT. Unmatched junction bases numbered 7, after V lost 0 bases and J lost 4 bases. The length of the CDR3 is 16 residues.

The V gene is TRBV10-3, the J gene TRBJ1-2; 10 positions agree with TRBD1. The CDR3 has 13 residues. V lost 8 bases, J lost 2 bases, and 2 bases stayed unmatched. Germline V CDR1 and CDR2: ENHRY, SYGVKD. CDR3 protein: CAIEDRGNYGYTF. The CDR3 DNA is TGTGCCATCGAGGACAGGGGGAACTATGGCTACACCTTC.

V usage is TRBV5-1 and J usage is TRBJ2-2, with 11 bases aligning to TRBD2. V lost 4 bases to trimming and J lost 0 bases; unmatched junction nucleotides: 2. Germline V gene sequence: CDR1 SGHRS, CDR2 YFSETQ. This CDR3 has 16 residues. CDR3 sequence (DNA): TGCGCCAGCAGCATTAGCGGGGGGGCGAACACCGGGGAGCTGTTTTTT. Protein sequence: CASSISGGANTGELFF.

V gene TRBV5-1 combines with J gene TRBJ2-7; D possibly corresponds to TRBD2 (6 bases). The V end was cut by 3 bases, the J end by 0 bases, with 16 bases between. The germline CDR1 and CDR2 sequences are SGHRS and YFSETQ. The CDR3 runs to 16 residues. Written as DNA, the CDR3 is TGCGCCAGCAGCTCCCAACTAGCTTCCAGCTCCTACGAGCAGTACTTC. Its protein is CASSSQLASSSYEQYF.

This sequence joins TRBV7-2 and TRBJ1-2; a possible D gene is TRBD1 (6 bases). CDR3 length: 15 amino acids. Germline V CDR1 and CDR2: SGHTA, FQGNSA. The V gene lost 1 base and the J gene lost 3 bases, with 12 bases spanning the gap. The CDR3 nucleotides are TGTGCCAGCAGCTTAGGTGGGGGGGCGGACTATGGCTACACCTTC. It specifies CASSLGGGADYGYTF.

The gene calls are TRBV5-1 and TRBJ2-1; 7 nucleotides agree with TRBD2. This CDR3 has 15 residues. CDR1 and CDR2 (germline): SGHRS, YFSETQ. Germline trimming cut 6 bases from V and 7 bases from J; bases unmatched to any gene: 13. The CDR3 here is CASTLDGGGGNEQFF. CDR3 DNA: TGCGCCAGCACCCTTGATGGCGGGGGAGGTAATGAGCAGTTCTTC.

The chain employs TRBV2 and TRBJ1-2; D gene ambiguous. Germline V gene lookup returns CDR1 SNHLY and CDR2 FYNNEI. The CDR3 totals 14 residues. Trimming stripped 3 bases from V and 7 bases from J, with 15 bases between. The CDR3 region has the DNA TGTGCCAGCAGTGATTTGTCAGGAGCGGGTGGCTACACCTTC. It translates to CASSDLSGAGGYTF.

V usage is TRBV19 and J usage is TRBJ2-6, with a possible D match to TRBD1 (6 bases). The CDR3 is made up of 17 amino acids. Trimming took off 7 bases at V and 0 bases at J, with 16 bases between the two ends. The germline gives CDR1 LNHDA, CDR2 SQIVND (reference sequence). CDR3 coding DNA: TGTGCCAGTAACTTCGGACAGAAAATCTCTGGGGCCAACGTCCTGACTTTC. This codes for CASNFGQKISGANVLTF.

This chain uses TRBV30 with TRBJ1-6; 8 bases line up with TRBD1. CDR1 is GTSNPN, CDR2 SVGIG, per germline (reference sequence). This CDR3 is built from 14 residues. J gave up 5 bases and V 3 bases, and 3 bases lay outside the gene matches. The DNA of the CDR3 is TGTGCCTGGAGAGGACAGGGAAATAATTCACCCCTCCACTTT. Translated, it gives CAWRGQGNNSPLHF.

This chain connects TRBV7-2 to TRBJ1-2; D remains ambiguous. The CDR3 is 14 residues long. Germline V gene data show CDR1 as SGHTA and CDR2 as FQGNSA. V was pared by 2 bases and J by 3 bases, with 10 bases between. CDR3 in DNA: TGTGCCAGCAGCTTATTCGCGGAGTACTATGGCTACACCTTC. This sequence encodes CASSLFAEYYGYTF.

This clone was picked up one time. The chain is built from TRBV7-2 and TRBJ1-4; 8 nucleotides match TRBD1. The J segment lost 12 bases and the V segment lost 5 bases, leaving 14 bases of the junction unmatched. The CDR3 covers 15 residues. Germline V gene sequence: CDR1 SGHTA, CDR2 FQGNSA. The DNA for the CDR3 is TGTGCCAGCAGCACCCGACAGGGGCGTGGGGGTGAACTGTTTTTT. Protein: CASSTRQGRGGELFF.